By its share, the clone carrying this T cell receptor (beta chain) is medium-sized. Its specificity is not known. Other nucleotide sequences in the sample specify the same CDR3. The sample comes from a study of shared clonotypes between healthy human individuals. Study conclusions and caveats: Sampling was confined to blood; repertoires within tissues likely differ.

Genomic DNA belonging to each subset was distributed in equal measure over several immunoSEQ plates. Here immunoSEQ multiplex PCR was the method, and the copy in TCRdb shows in-frame clones only, minus some. The top ten clones hold roughly 12% of a sample with roughly 500,000 clones, over 70% of them seen once. V lost 1 base and J 6 bases, leaving 10 bases between the germline ends. The CDR3 consists of 13 residues. Germline CDR1 and CDR2: SGHRS and YFSETQ. Study donors comprised healthy, HIV-negative adults devoid of recent acute infection or vaccination. About 100 million PBMCs per unsorted sample were used for genomic DNA.

The origin of this receptor is a woman between 35 and 50 years old in good health. Some clones in this sample may be carry-over from other donors' samples. Sequences were obtained from PBMCs. The V gene is TRBV5-1, the J gene TRBJ1-1; weak D call: TRBD1 (5 bases). DNA of the CDR3: TGCGCCAGCAGCTTGCAGGGTGCGCCTGAAGCTTTCTTT. Amino acid sequence: CASSLQGAPEAFF. The full variable domain, in which reference TRBV5-1 and TRBJ1-1 provide the parts outside the CDR3, is KAGVTQTPRYLIKTRGQQVTLSCSPISGHRSVSWYQQTPGQGLQFLFEYFSETQRNKGNFPGRFSGRQFSNSRSEMNVSTLELGDSALYLCASSLQGAPEAFFGQGTRLTVV.